A selection of T cell receptor beta chains follows, all from one sample in a study of regulatory T cells in long-lasting Graves disease. TCRdb reanalysed the multiplex PCR reads using MiXCR and keeps one entry per CDR3 protein. The sample shows some 330,000 distinct CDR3 sequences, approximately 25% of them seen only once. This specimen consisted of peripheral blood mononuclear cells (PBMCs), obtained when the disease was refractory, from a patient treated with antithyroid drugs. The receptors stem from a woman in her thirties or forties with Graves disease. Both conserved end residues are part of each CDR3. D genes are given only for firm matches. Clone size appears in some rows only: once, few, many, or a class for an expanded clone.

V gene	clone size	D gene	J gene	CDR3 protein	CDR3 DNA
TRBV6-1	once	.	TRBJ1-1	CATIGYEAFF	TGTGCCACCATCGGTTATGAAGCTTTCTTT
TRBV27	many	.	TRBJ1-2	CASSPHTQPGGYTF	TGTGCCAGCAGTCCACACACCCAACCTGGTGGCTACACCTTC
TRBV6-9	.	.	TRBJ2-7	CASSSFGLTGDEQYF	TGTGCCAGCAGTTCTTTCGGGTTGACTGGCGACGAGCAGTACTTC
TRBV7-6	few	.	TRBJ1-4	CASLGQREKLFF	TGTGCCTCCTTGGGCCAGCGCGAAAAACTGTTTTTT
TRBV27	few	TRBD2	TRBJ2-2	CASRPIAGVTGELFF	TGTGCCAGTAGGCCAATAGCGGGAGTTACCGGGGAGCTGTTTTTT
TRBV18	.	.	TRBJ2-4	CASSPPVGGQRNIQYF	TGTGCCAGCTCACCACCGGTAGGGGGACAAAGGAACATTCAGTACTTC
TRBV2	many	.	TRBJ1-5	CASGGDWNQPQHF	TGTGCCAGCGGGGGGGATTGGAATCAGCCCCAGCATTTT
TRBV29-1	few	.	TRBJ2-7	CSVVERVDEQYF	TGCAGCGTTGTAGAAAGGGTTGACGAGCAGTACTTC
TRBV28	many	.	TRBJ1-3	CASSLPQGGNTIYF	TGTGCCAGCAGTTTACCCCAAGGCGGAAACACCATATATTTT
TRBV3-1	few	.	TRBJ2-7	CASSQVGTYEQYF	TGTGCCAGCAGCCAGGTGGGAACCTACGAGCAGTACTTC
TRBV29-1	.	.	TRBJ1-2	CSVLGTANYGYTF	TGCAGCGTTCTTGGGACGGCTAACTATGGCTACACCTTC
TRBV6-1	.	TRBD2	TRBJ2-2	CASSEQHGGLASTGELFF	TGTGCCAGCAGTGAACAACACGGGGGACTAGCATCCACCGGGGAGCTGTTTTTT
TRBV15	many	.	TRBJ1-5	CATSRDFGGRQPQHF	TGTGCCACCAGCAGAGATTTCGGGGGCCGTCAGCCCCAGCATTTT
TRBV12-3/TRBV12-4	many	.	TRBJ1-2	CASSSRHHGGGYTF	TGTGCCAGCAGTTCCCGACATCATGGGGGCGGCTACACCTTC
TRBV19	.	.	TRBJ2-7	CASSISSTYEQYF	TGTGCCAGTAGTATTTCCTCGACCTACGAGCAGTACTTC
TRBV6-5	.	TRBD1	TRBJ1-6	CASSYQGGRANSPLHF	TGTGCCAGCAGTTACCAAGGGGGCCGGGCAAATTCACCCCTCCACTTT
TRBV20-1	few	.	TRBJ1-2	CSGSGTRWYTF	TGCAGTGGATCGGGAACACGCTGGTACACCTTC
TRBV2	many	TRBD2	TRBJ2-7	CASRTGTSGLEQYF	TGTGCCAGCAGAACCGGGACTAGCGGCCTTGAGCAGTACTTC
TRBV20-1	many	.	TRBJ2-7	CSASPDYEQYF	TGCAGTGCTAGTCCAGACTACGAGCAGTACTTC
TRBV6-2/TRBV6-3	many	.	TRBJ2-7	CASRHSGTHLGYEQYF	TGTGCCAGCAGGCATTCCGGGACCCACCTAGGATACGAGCAGTACTTC
TRBV5-1	few	TRBD2	TRBJ2-7	CASSLKLSGIAYEQYF	TGCGCCAGCAGCTTAAAACTGAGCGGGATTGCCTACGAGCAGTACTTC
TRBV12-3/TRBV12-4	many	TRBD1	TRBJ2-6	CASSSRDRASGANVLTF	TGTGCCAGCAGTTCCCGGGACAGGGCCTCTGGGGCCAACGTCCTGACTTTC
TRBV12-3/TRBV12-4	.	TRBD1	TRBJ2-7	CASSLIQGYFYEQYF	TGTGCCAGCAGTTTAATACAGGGGTACTTCTACGAGCAGTACTTC
TRBV11-2	many	.	TRBJ2-5	CASSSAAATRETQYF	TGTGCCAGCAGCTCAGCCGCGGCCACGAGGGAGACCCAGTACTTC
TRBV3-1	.	TRBD2	TRBJ2-2	CASSQVGLAGTGELFF	TGTGCCAGCAGCCAAGTGGGACTAGCGGGCACCGGGGAGCTGTTTTTT
TRBV7-9	.	.	TRBJ2-7	CASSPEDTYEQYF	TGTGCCAGCAGCCCAGAGGACACCTACGAGCAGTACTTC
TRBV9	few	.	TRBJ2-2	CASSALGRPDSNTGELFF	TGTGCCAGCAGCGCCCTGGGCAGGCCCGACTCCAACACCGGGGAGCTGTTTTTT
TRBV29-1	few	.	TRBJ2-2	CSVAGTVIGELFF	TGCAGCGTTGCCGGGACGGTGATCGGGGAGCTGTTTTTT
TRBV15	many	.	TRBJ2-5	CATSKNPRSSNIQGTQYF	TGTGCCACCAGCAAGAACCCGAGGTCTTCCAACATCCAAGGGACCCAGTACTTC
TRBV29-1	many	TRBD1	TRBJ1-1	CSVRTGPNTEAFF	TGCAGCGTACGGACAGGGCCAAACACTGAAGCTTTCTTT
TRBV28	many	TRBD1	TRBJ2-3	CASSSLGQSGTDTQYF	TGTGCCAGCAGTTCCCTGGGACAGAGTGGTACAGATACGCAGTATTTT
TRBV28	many	.	TRBJ1-4	CASSSATGTLEEKLFF	TGTGCCAGCAGCTCAGCGACAGGAACCCTGGAGGAAAAACTGTTTTTT
TRBV28	many	.	TRBJ2-7	CASSATGYYEQYF	TGTGCCAGCAGTGCTACAGGGTACTACGAGCAGTACTTC
TRBV7-9	.	.	TRBJ1-1	CASSLADRAEAFF	TGTGCCAGCAGCTTAGCAGATCGTGCTGAAGCTTTCTTT
TRBV20-1	.	.	TRBJ1-2	CSARRGTNYGYTF	TGCAGTGCTAGAAGAGGAACTAACTATGGCTACACCTTC
TRBV28	many	.	TRBJ1-2	CASSLGVPTAYGYTF	TGTGCCAGCAGTTTAGGGGTACCCACCGCCTATGGCTACACCTTC
TRBV28	.	.	TRBJ2-1	CASSLGFAGRYNEQFF	TGTGCCAGCAGTTTAGGGTTCGCGGGTCGCTACAATGAGCAGTTCTTC
TRBV3-1	.	TRBD2	TRBJ2-7	CASRTSGRSYEQYF	TGTGCCAGCAGGACTAGCGGGAGGTCCTACGAGCAGTACTTC
TRBV3-1	few	.	TRBJ2-7	CASSRQPSSYEQYF	TGTGCCAGCAGCCGACAGCCGAGCTCCTACGAGCAGTACTTC
TRBV28	many	.	TRBJ2-5	CASTPDGEETQYF	TGTGCCAGCACCCCGGACGGCGAAGAGACCCAGTACTTC
TRBV3-1	.	.	TRBJ1-5	CASSGPGSGNQPQHF	TGTGCCAGCAGCGGCCCGGGCAGTGGGAATCAGCCCCAGCATTTT
TRBV28	many	TRBD1	TRBJ1-5	CATLAGGRRNQPQHF	TGTGCCACCTTAGCAGGGGGGAGAAGAAATCAGCCCCAGCATTTT
TRBV19	many	TRBD1	TRBJ1-5	CASTAGQYSNQPQHF	TGTGCCAGTACCGCGGGACAGTATAGCAATCAGCCCCAGCATTTT